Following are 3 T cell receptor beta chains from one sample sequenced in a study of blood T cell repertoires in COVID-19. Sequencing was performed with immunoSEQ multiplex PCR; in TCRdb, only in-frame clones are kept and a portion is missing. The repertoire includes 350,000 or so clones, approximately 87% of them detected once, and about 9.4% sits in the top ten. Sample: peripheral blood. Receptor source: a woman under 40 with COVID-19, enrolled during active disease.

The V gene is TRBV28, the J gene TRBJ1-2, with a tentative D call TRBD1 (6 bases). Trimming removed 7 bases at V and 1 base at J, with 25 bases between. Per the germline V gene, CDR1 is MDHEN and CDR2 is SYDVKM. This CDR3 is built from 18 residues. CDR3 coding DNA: TGTGCCAGCACCTCCCCCGGGGTCAGGGGCCTATATAACTATGGCTACACCTTC. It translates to CASTSPGVRGLYNYGYTF.

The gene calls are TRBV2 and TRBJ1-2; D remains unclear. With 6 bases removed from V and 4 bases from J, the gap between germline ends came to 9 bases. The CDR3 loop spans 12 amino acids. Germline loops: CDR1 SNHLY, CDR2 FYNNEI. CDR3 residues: CASSGRAYGYTF. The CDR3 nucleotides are TGTGCCAGCAGCGGGAGAGCCTATGGCTACACCTTC.

The CDR3 protein is CASSPLGQGNQPQHF. The DNA of the CDR3 is TGTGCCAGCAGTCCCCTAGGACAGGGAAACCAGCCCCAGCATTTT. V is TRBV27 and J is TRBJ1-5; TRBD1 agrees at 8 bases. Per germline, CDR1 MNHEY and CDR2 SMNVEV (reference sequence). Trimming took 5 bases from V and 7 from J; bases not matched to a gene: 10. This CDR3 comprises 15 residues.